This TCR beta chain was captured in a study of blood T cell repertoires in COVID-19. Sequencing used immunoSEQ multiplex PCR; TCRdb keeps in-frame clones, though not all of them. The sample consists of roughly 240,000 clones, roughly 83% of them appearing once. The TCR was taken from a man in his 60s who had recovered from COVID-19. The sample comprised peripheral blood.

The CDR3 is CASKLAGGTSPYEQYF. The CDR3, as DNA: TGTGCCAGCAAACTAGCGGGGGGAACAAGCCCGTACGAGCAGTACTTC. The chain combines TRBV27 with TRBJ2-7; 12 bases agree with TRBD2. The CDR3 is made up of 16 amino acids. J lost 4 bases, V lost 7 bases, and 11 bases had no gene match. Per germline, CDR1 MNHEY and CDR2 SMNVEV (reference sequence).